This T cell receptor (beta chain) is drawn from a study of cytomegalovirus exposure and HLA in healthy donors. Per the germline V gene, CDR1 is SNHLY and CDR2 is FYNNEI. This CDR3 is 14 amino acids long. V was shortened by 3 bases and J by 7 bases, with 12 bases between the two germline ends. Note on this clone: Its antigen is not known.

Whole-study findings and limits: Researchers counted roughly 150 TCR beta chains as cytomegalovirus-associated. The CMV antigen specificity of a few CMV-associated chains was confirmed through in vitro analysis. The dataset shows that most TCR sequences were rare, while some public TCRs occurred in many donors. According to a subsequent analysis, TCR clusters from the first cohort were inclined to appear together in the roughly 130 validation repertoires.

Measured with immunoSEQ multiplex PCR; TCRdb has only the in-frame clones, and not every one. The profile covers 150,000 to 200,000 clones, with 91% appearing a single time and around 3% taken by the ten largest. This TCR was sampled from a woman aged 18 to 35 in good health and CMV-seropositive. The sample comprised PBMCs. V usage is TRBV2 and J usage is TRBJ1-4, with a possible D match to TRBD1 (6 bases). The CDR3 DNA reads as TGTGCCAGCAGTGAGGGGGCAGACCTTGAAAAACTGTTTTTT. Amino acid sequence: CASSEGADLEKLFF.